The 18 T cell receptor beta chains listed next were all sequenced from one sample in a study of cytomegalovirus exposure and HLA in healthy donors. Primers for the PCR totalled 60 Vbeta and 13 Jbeta. Assay used: immunoSEQ multiplex PCR; TCRdb lists only in-frame clones, some missing. The repertoire holds tens of thousands of clones, with approximately 57% as singletons. Sample: PBMCs. The receptors come from a man aged 25-40 years in good health and CMV-seropositive.

This chain joins TRBV5-1 and TRBJ1-6; D not resolved. CDR1 and CDR2 from the germline V gene are SGHRS and YFSETQ. The CDR3 contains 17 residues. The V end lost 0 bases, the J end lost 0 bases, and 10 bases lay between the germline ends. The CDR3 loop reads CASSLERFSSYNSPLHF. CDR3 nucleotides: TGCGCCAGCAGCTTGGAGAGGTTTAGCTCCTATAATTCACCCCTCCACTTT.

V is TRBV7-9 and J is TRBJ2-1; TRBD1 might be the D (5 bases). V lost 9 bases and J 5 bases, leaving 11 bases between the germline ends. Germline V CDR1 and CDR2: SEHNR, FQNEAQ (reference sequence). The CDR3 runs to 12 residues. In DNA, the CDR3 is TGTGCCAGACAAGGGGCTCACAATGAGCAGTTCTTC. It codes for CARQGAHNEQFF.

The chain employs TRBV5-1 and TRBJ1-6; no clear D gene. V was shortened by 2 bases and J by 13 bases, with 4 bases between the two germline ends. CDR1 and CDR2 (germline): SGHRS, YFSETQ. This CDR3 region has 10 residues. In DNA, the CDR3 is TGCGCCAGCAGCTTATCTCCCCTCCACTTT. Residues: CASSLSPLHF.

This clone turned up a few times. This rearrangement joins TRBV6-4 to TRBJ1-6; tentatively, D is TRBD1 (5 bases). Per germline, CDR1 MRHNA and CDR2 SNTAGT. V lost 8 bases, J lost 6 bases, and 11 bases lay in between. The CDR3 covers 13 residues. CDR3 residues: CASPGGSNSPLHF. DNA of the CDR3: TGTGCCAGCCCCGGGGGGAGTAATTCACCCCTCCACTTT.

This chain joins TRBV29-1 and TRBJ1-1; D is ambiguous. With 2 bases removed from V and 3 bases from J, the gap between germline ends came to 4 bases. The CDR3 runs to 11 residues. The germline V gene encodes CDR1 SQVTM and CDR2 ANQGSEA. The CDR3 sequence is CSVEQYTEAFF. For the CDR3, the DNA is TGCAGCGTTGAACAGTACACTGAAGCTTTCTTT.

The chain uses TRBV5-1 and TRBJ1-1; possible D gene TRBD1, 5 bases. Germline V gene data show CDR1 as SGHRS and CDR2 as YFSETQ. With 3 bases removed from V and 1 base from J, the gap between germline ends came to 13 bases. The CDR3 has 15 amino acids. CDR3 sequence reads: CASSSDGGRNTEAFF. The CDR3 nucleotides are TGCGCCAGCAGCTCGGACGGGGGACGGAACACTGAAGCTTTCTTT.

The gene calls are TRBV5-1 and TRBJ2-6; a weak D match, TRBD2 (5 bases). Germline V gives CDR1 SGHRS, CDR2 YFSETQ. V shed 0 bases and J shed 4 bases, with 11 bases lying between them. CDR3 size: 16 residues. DNA of the CDR3: TGCGCCAGCAGCTTGGCCGGAGGATCCGGGGCCAACGTCCTGACTTTC. Its translation: CASSLAGGSGANVLTF.

The chain has TRBV11-2 and TRBJ2-7, with 7 bases that match TRBD2. Trimming removed 1 base from V and 0 bases from J; junction bases left unmatched: 3. Germline lookup yields CDR1 SGHAT and CDR2 FQNNGV. The CDR3 has 15 amino acids. The CDR3 region is CASSLGPGGSYEQYF. CDR3 DNA: TGTGCCAGCAGCTTAGGCCCGGGGGGCTCCTACGAGCAGTACTTC.

V usage is TRBV15 and J usage is TRBJ2-7; TRBD1 is a possible D gene (6 bases). V was cut by 1 base and J by 5 bases, with 21 bases left in between. The CDR3 has 17 amino acids. The V gene's germline CDR1 is LNHNV and CDR2 YYDKDF (reference sequence). As DNA, the CDR3 is TGTGCCACCAGCAGAGCCAGGGGAACCGGGCCAAACAACGAGCAGTACTTC. Protein product: CATSRARGTGPNNEQYF. The complete variable domain, with remaining parts taken from reference TRBV15 and TRBJ2-7, reads DAMVIQNPRYQVTQFGKPVTLSCSQTLNHNVMYWYQQKSSQAPKLLFHYYDKDFNNEADTPDNFQSRRPNTSFCFLDIRSPGLGDTAMYLCATSRARGTGPNNEQYFGPGTRLTVT.

The chain links TRBV14 to TRBJ1-3; D not certain. This CDR3 is built from 15 residues. The germline V and J ends were trimmed by 0 bases and 8 bases, with 14 bases remaining between them. CDR1 is SGHDN and CDR2 is FVKESK in the germline V gene. The DNA for the CDR3 is TGTGCCAGCAGCCAAGATTTCCGGGAGTGGGACACCATATATTTT. Residues: CASSQDFREWDTIYF.

The chain is built from TRBV2 and TRBJ2-7, with 7 nucleotides matching TRBD1. Germline V lookup: CDR1 SNHLY, CDR2 FYNNEI. CDR3 length equals 14 residues. After removal of 6 bases from V and 6 bases from J, the junction contained 11 bases not matched to a gene. The CDR3 DNA reads TGTGCCAGCAGCCCCAGAGGGGGCGGGCTCGAGCAGTACTTC. This encodes CASSPRGGGLEQYF. Combining the CDR3 with reference TRBV2 and TRBJ2-7 gives the whole variable domain EPEVTQTPSHQVTQMGQEVILRCVPISNHLYFYWYRQILGQKVEFLVSFYNNEISEKSEIFDDQFSVERPDGSNFTLKIRSTKLEDSAMYFCASSPRGGGLEQYFGPGTRLTVT.

J is TRBJ2-1 and V is TRBV28; TRBD1 agrees at 12 bases. The CDR3 contains 18 residues. V gave up 6 bases and J gave up 0 bases; unmatched junction bases: 9. CDR1 is MDHEN and CDR2 is SYDVKM in the germline V gene. The CDR3 loop is CASSRLGTGGPSYNEQFF. In DNA, the CDR3 is TGTGCCAGCAGCCGACTCGGGACAGGGGGCCCCTCCTACAATGAGCAGTTCTTC.

V usage is TRBV28 and J usage is TRBJ2-7; 7 bases are a match to TRBD2. The CDR3 contains 14 residues. Trimming at V came to 6 bases and at J to 3 bases, leaving 8 bases not matched to a gene. Looked up from germline, CDR1 is MDHEN and CDR2 is SYDVKM. In DNA, the CDR3 is TGTGCCAGCAGGACAAGCGGGGCAGGCTACGAGCAGTACTTC. It is translated as CASRTSGAGYEQYF.

The chain is built from TRBV10-3 and TRBJ2-7; the match to TRBD2 covers 10 bases. CDR3 length: 13 residues. The J segment lost 3 bases and the V segment lost 10 bases, leaving 6 bases of the junction unmatched. CDR1 and CDR2 (germline): ENHRY, SYGVKD. CDR3 in amino acids: CATQREGGYEQYF. The CDR3 nucleotides read TGTGCCACCCAGCGGGAGGGTGGCTACGAGCAGTACTTC.

The V gene is TRBV27, the J gene TRBJ2-7; a weak D match, TRBD2 (6 bases). The CDR3 is 13 residues long. V gave up 2 bases and J gave up 2 bases, with 7 bases separating them. Germline V gene lookup returns CDR1 MNHEY and CDR2 SMNVEV (reference sequence). CDR3 region: CASSLAGPYEQYF. In DNA form, the CDR3 reads TGTGCCAGCAGTTTAGCGGGGCCCTACGAGCAGTACTTC.

This chain joins TRBV9 and TRBJ1-1; the match to TRBD1 covers 7 bases. The CDR3 is 15 residues long. V dropped 4 bases and J dropped 5; count of bases not matched to a gene: 11. CDR1 and CDR2 (germline): SGDLS, YYNGEE. CDR3 sequence reads: CASSISRQGVTEAFF. The CDR3 region has the DNA TGTGCCAGCAGCATCAGCAGGCAGGGGGTGACTGAAGCTTTCTTT.

V gene TRBV7-6 combines with J gene TRBJ2-5; D is perhaps TRBD2 (7 bases). Germline V gene sequence: CDR1 SGHVS, CDR2 FNYEAQ. This CDR3 has 15 amino acids. The germline V and J ends were trimmed by 2 bases and 2 bases, with 12 bases remaining between them. CDR3 sequence (DNA): TGTGCCAGCAGCTTATTGGGGGGGCGGCAAGAGACCCAGTACTTC. This gives the protein CASSLLGGRQETQYF.

V and J are TRBV7-9 and TRBJ1-6; D unclear. This CDR3 is 13 amino acids long. Trimming shortened V by 3 bases and J by 14 bases, and 14 bases separated the two germline ends. Germline V gene lookup returns CDR1 SEHNR and CDR2 FQNEAQ (reference sequence). The CDR3 DNA sequence: TGTGCCAGCAGCTTGGGTGAGGCCCAGTCCCTCCACTTT. It yields the protein CASSLGEAQSLHF.